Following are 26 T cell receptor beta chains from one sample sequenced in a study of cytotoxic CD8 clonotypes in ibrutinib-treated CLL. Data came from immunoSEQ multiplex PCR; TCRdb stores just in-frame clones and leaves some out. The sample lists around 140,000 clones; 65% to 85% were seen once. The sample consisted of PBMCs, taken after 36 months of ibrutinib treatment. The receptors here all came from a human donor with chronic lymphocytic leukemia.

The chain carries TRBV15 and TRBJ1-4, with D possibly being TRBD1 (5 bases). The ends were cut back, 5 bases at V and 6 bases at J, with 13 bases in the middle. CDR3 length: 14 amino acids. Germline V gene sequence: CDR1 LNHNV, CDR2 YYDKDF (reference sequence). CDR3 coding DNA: TGTGCCACCAGCGGGGGACCAGGTTATGAAAAACTGTTTTTT. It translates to CATSGGPGYEKLFF.

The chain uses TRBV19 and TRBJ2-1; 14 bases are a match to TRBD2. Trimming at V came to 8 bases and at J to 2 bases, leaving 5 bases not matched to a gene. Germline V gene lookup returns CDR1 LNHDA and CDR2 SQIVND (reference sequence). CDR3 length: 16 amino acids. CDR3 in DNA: TGTGCCAGTTTGACTAGCGGGAGGGGAACCTACAATGAGCAGTTCTTC. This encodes CASLTSGRGTYNEQFF.

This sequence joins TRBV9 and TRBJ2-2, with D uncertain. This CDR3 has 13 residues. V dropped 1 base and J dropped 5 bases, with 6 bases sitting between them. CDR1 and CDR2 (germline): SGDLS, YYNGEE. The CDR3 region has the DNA TGTGCCAGCAGCGTAACCGGGACCGGGGAGCTGTTTTTT. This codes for CASSVTGTGELFF.

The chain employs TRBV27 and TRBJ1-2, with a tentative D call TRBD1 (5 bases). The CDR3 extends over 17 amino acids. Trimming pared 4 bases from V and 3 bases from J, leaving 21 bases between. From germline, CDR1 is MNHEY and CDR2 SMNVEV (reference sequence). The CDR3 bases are TGTGCCAGCAGTTCAAACGGGGCCGGGGCACGGGACTATGGCTACACCTTC. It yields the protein CASSSNGAGARDYGYTF.

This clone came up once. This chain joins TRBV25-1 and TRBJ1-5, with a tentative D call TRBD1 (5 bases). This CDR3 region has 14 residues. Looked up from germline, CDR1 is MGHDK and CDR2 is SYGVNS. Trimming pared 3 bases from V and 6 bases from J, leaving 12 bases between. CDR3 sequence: CASSDLGVSQPQHF. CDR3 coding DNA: TGTGCCAGCAGTGATTTAGGGGTCAGTCAGCCCCAGCATTTT.

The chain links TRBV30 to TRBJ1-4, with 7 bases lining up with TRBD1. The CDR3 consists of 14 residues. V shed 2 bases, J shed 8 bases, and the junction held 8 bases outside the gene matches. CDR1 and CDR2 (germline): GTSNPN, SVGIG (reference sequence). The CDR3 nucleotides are TGTGCCTGGAGTAAGGAGGGGGCGGGAGAAAAACTGTTTTTT. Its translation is CAWSKEGAGEKLFF.

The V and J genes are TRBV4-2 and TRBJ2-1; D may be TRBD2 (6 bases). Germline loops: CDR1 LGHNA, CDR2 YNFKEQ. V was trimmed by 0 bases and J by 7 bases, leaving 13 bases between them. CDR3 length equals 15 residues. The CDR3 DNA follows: TGTGCCAGCAGCCAAGAGATCGGGACTGGTAATGAGCAGTTCTTC. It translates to CASSQEIGTGNEQFF.

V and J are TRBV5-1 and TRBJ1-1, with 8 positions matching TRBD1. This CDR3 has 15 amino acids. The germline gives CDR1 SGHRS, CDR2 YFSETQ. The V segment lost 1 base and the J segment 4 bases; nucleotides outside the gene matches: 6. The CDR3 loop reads CASSLTAGGSTEAFF. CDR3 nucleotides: TGCGCCAGCAGCTTGACAGCAGGGGGCTCCACTGAAGCTTTCTTT. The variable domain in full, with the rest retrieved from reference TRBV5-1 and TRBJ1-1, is KAGVTQTPRYLIKTRGQQVTLSCSPISGHRSVSWYQQTPGQGLQFLFEYFSETQRNKGNFPGRFSGRQFSNSRSEMNVSTLELGDSALYLCASSLTAGGSTEAFFGQGTRLTVV.

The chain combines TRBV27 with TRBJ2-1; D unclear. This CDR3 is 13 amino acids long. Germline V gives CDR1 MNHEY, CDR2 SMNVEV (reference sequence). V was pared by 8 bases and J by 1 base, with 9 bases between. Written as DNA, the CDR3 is TGTGCCAGCTGCAGGAATTCCTACAATGAGCAGTTCTTC. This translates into CASCRNSYNEQFF.

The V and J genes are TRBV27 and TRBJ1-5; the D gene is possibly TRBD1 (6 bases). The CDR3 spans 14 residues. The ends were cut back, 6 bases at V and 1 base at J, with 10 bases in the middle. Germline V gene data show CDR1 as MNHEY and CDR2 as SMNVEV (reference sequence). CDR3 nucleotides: TGTGCCAGCAGAACCGGGACAAGCAATCAGCCCCAGCATTTT. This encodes CASRTGTSNQPQHF.

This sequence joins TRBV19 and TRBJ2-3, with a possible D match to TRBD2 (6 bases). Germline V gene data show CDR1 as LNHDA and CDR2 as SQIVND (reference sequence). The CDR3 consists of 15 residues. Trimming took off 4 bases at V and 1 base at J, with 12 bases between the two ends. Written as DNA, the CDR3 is TGTGCCAGTAGTAGTTGGGGGGTGGGCACAGATACGCAGTATTTT. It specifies CASSSWGVGTDTQYF.

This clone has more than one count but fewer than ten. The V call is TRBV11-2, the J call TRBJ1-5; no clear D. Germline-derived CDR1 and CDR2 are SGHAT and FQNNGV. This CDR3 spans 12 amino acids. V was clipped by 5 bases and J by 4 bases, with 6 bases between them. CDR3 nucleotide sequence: TGTGCCAGCAGCACCAAGAATCAGCCCCAGCATTTT. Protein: CASSTKNQPQHF. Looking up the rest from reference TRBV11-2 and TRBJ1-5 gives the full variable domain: EAGVAQSPRYKIIEKRQSVAFWCNPISGHATLYWYQQILGQGPKLLIQFQNNGVVDDSQLPKDRFSAERLKGVDSTLKIQPAKLEDSAVYLCASSTKNQPQHFGDGTRLSIL.

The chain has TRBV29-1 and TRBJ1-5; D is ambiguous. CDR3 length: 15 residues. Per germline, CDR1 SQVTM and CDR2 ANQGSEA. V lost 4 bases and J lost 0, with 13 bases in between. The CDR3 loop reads CSVVVAGDSNQPQHF. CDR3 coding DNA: TGCAGCGTTGTTGTGGCAGGCGATAGCAATCAGCCCCAGCATTTT. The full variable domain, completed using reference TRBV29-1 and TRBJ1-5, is SAVISQKPSRDICQRGTSLTIQCQVDSQVTMMFWYRQQPGQSLTLIATANQGSEATYESGFVIDKFPISRPNLTFSTLTVSNMSPEDSSIYLCSVVVAGDSNQPQHFGDGTRLSIL.

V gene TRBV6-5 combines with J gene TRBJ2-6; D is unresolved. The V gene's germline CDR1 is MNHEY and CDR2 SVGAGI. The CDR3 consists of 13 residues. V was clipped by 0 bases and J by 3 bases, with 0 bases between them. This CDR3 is CASSYSGANVLTF. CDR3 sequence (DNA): TGTGCCAGCAGTTACTCTGGGGCCAACGTCCTGACTTTC.

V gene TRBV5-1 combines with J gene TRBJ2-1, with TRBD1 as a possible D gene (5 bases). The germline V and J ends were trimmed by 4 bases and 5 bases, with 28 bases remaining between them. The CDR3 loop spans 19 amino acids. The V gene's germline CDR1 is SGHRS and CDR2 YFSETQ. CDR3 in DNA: TGCGCCAGCAGCGTGACAGTCGGTTCCGTTCGGTCGCTTAACAATGAGCAGTTCTTC. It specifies CASSVTVGSVRSLNNEQFF.

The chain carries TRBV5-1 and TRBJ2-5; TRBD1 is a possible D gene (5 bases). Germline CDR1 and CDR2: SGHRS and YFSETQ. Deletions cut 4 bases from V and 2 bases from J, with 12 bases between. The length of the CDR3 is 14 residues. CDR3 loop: CASSTGHGQETQYF. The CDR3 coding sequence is TGCGCCAGCAGCACCGGACACGGTCAAGAGACCCAGTACTTC.

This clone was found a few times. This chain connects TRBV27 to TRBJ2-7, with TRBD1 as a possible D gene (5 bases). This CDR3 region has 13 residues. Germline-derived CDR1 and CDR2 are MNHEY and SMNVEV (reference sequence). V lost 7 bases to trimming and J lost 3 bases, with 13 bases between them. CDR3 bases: TGTGCCAGCATCCGGCAGGGAAGCTACGAGCAGTACTTC. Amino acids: CASIRQGSYEQYF.

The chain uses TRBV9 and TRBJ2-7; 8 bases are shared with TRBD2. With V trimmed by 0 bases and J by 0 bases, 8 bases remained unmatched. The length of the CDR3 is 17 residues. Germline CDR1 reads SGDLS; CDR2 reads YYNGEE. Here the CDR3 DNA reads TGTGCCAGCAGCGTAGAGGCTAGCGGGCCATCCTCCTACGAGCAGTACTTC. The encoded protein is CASSVEASGPSSYEQYF.

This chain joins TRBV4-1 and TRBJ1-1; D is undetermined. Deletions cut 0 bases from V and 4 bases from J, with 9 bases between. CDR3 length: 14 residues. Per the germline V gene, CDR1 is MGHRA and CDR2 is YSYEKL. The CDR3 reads CASSQDPLPTEAFF. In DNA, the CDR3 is TGCGCCAGCAGCCAAGATCCTTTACCCACTGAAGCTTTCTTT.

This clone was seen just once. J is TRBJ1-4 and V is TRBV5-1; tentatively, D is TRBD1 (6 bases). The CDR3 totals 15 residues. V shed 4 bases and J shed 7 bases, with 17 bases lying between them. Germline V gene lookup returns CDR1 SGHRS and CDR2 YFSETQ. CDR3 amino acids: CASSPTGTQSEKLFF. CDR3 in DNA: TGCGCCAGCAGCCCGACCGGGACACAGAGTGAAAAACTGTTTTTT.

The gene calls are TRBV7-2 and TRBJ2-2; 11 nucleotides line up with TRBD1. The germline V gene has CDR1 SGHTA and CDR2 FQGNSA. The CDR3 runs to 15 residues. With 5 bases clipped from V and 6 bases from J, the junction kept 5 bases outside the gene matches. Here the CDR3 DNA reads TGTGCCAGCAGCCAACGGACAGGGGGCGCCGGGGAGCTGTTTTTT. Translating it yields CASSQRTGGAGELFF.

CDR3 nucleotides: TGTGCCAGCAGCTTAGCGGGAGGTTCCTACGAGCAGTACTTC. It is translated as CASSLAGGSYEQYF. This chain connects TRBV7-3 to TRBJ2-7; the match to TRBD2 covers 8 bases. The CDR3 loop spans 14 amino acids. The germline gives CDR1 SGHTA, CDR2 FQGTGA. Unmatched junction bases numbered 1, after V lost 2 bases and J lost 1 base.

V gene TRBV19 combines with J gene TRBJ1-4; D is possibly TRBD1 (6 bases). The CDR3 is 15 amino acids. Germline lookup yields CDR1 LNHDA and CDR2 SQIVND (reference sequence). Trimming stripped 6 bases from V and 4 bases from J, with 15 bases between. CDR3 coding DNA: TGTGCCAGTAGGGATAGGGGGTTCGGTAATGAAAAACTGTTTTTT. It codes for CASRDRGFGNEKLFF.

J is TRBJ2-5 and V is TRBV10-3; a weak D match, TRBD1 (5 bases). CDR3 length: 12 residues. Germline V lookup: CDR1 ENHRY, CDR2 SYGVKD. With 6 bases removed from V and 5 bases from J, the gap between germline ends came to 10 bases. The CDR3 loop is CAISTRAETQYF. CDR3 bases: TGTGCCATCAGCACCAGGGCTGAGACCCAGTACTTC.

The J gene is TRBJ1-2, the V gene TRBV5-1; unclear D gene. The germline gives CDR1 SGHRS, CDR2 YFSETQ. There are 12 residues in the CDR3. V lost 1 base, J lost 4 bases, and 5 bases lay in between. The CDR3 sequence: CASSLTTYGYTF. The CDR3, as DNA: TGCGCCAGCAGCTTGACAACCTATGGCTACACCTTC.

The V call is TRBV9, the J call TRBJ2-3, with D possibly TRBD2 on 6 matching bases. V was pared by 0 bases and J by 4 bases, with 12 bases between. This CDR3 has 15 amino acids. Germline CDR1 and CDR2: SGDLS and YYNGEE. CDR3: CASSVVGWRADTQYF. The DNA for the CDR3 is TGTGCCAGCAGCGTAGTGGGCTGGAGGGCAGATACGCAGTATTTT.